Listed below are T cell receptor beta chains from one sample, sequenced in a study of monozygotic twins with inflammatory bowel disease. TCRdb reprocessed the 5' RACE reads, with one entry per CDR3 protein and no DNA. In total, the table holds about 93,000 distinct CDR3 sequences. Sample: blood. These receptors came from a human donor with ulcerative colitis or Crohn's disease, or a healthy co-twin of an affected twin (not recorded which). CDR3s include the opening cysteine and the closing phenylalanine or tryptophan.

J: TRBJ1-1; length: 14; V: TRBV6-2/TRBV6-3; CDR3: CASSSHRANTEAFF
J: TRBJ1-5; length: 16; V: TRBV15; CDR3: CATSGHLRTGNQPQHF
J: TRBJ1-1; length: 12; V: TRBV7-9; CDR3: CASVQLNGEAFF
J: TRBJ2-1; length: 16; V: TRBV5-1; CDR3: CASSLSRVAGYNEQFF
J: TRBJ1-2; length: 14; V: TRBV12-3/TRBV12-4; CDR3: CASSLWEPNYGYTF
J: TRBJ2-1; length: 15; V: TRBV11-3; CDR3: CASSLEQGGHNEQFF
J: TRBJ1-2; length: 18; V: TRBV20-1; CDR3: CSAPAGLGRTTANYGYTF
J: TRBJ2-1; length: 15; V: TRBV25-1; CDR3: CASSGDRGRRNEQFF
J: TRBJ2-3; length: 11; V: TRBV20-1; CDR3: CSARAADTQYF
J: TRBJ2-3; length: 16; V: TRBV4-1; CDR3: CASSQPDRGSTDTQYF
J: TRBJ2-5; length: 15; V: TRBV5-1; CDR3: CASSPGLYKQETQYF
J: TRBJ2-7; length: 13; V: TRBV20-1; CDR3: CSATRPTGPEQYF
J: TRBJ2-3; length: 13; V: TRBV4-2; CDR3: CASSQASTDTQYF
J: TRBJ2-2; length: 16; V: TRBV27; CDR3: CASSPGGVLGTGELFF
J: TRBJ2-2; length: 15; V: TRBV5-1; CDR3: CASTSGSLNTGELFF
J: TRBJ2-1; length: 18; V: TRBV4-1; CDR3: CASSQVDMGVITYNEQFF
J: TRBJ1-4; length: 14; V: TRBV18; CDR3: CASSPPATNEKLFF
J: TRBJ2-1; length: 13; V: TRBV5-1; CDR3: CASSRNSIDEQFF
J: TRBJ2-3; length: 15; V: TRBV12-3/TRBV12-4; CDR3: CASSGLPVGTDTQYF
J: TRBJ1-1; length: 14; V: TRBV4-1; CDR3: CASSQVVGNTEAFF
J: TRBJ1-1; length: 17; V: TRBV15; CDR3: CATSKGTGTKTDTEAFF
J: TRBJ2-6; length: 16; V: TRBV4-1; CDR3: CASSQGQGSGANVLTF
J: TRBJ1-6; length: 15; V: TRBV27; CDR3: CASSLGGTYNSPLHF
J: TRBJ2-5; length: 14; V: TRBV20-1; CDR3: CSAATSGGSGGQYF
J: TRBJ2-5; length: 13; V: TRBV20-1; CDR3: CSAPHSDLETQYF
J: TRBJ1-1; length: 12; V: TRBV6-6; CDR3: CASSWQNTEAFF
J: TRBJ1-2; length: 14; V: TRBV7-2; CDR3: CASSSQPGQSGYTF
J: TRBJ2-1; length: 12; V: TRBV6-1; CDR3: CASSTRYNEQFF
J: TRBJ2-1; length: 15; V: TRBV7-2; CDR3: CASSSTVAGGYEQFF
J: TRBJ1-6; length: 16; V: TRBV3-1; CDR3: CASSPGQALGNSPLHF
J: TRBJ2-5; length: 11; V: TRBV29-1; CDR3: CSVRYQETQYF
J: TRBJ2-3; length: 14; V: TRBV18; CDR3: CASSLWGGTDTQYF
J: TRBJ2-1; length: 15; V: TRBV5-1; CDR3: CASSWASGGANEQFF
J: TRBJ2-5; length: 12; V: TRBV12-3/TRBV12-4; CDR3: CASSLAWETQYF
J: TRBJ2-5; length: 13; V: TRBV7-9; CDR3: CASNLRGPETQYF
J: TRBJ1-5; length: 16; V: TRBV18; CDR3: CASSLTGDGLNQPQHF